The next 10 T cell receptor beta chains were all read from a single sample in a study of a mutant IDH1 vaccine in newly diagnosed glioma. Regarding time point: baseline, week 1 (first vaccination visit). The treatment is: pre-vaccination baseline after standard-of-care therapy. Method: immunoSEQ multiplex PCR; TCRdb's copy keeps in-frame clones and lacks some. Among some 15,000 clones listed, roughly 79% were seen once. Sequenced here: PBMCs, sampled from a glioma patient treated with radiotherapy, temozolomide or both. The receptors come from a man aged 40-49 years with glioma.

The chain couples TRBV11-3 to TRBJ2-5, with D perhaps matching TRBD1 (5 bases). V was clipped by 2 bases and J by 5 bases, with 12 bases between them. The germline gives CDR1 SGHNT, CDR2 YENEEA. CDR3 length: 14 residues. CDR3 residues: CASSLRAGWETQYF. DNA of the CDR3: TGTGCCAGCAGCTTAAGGGCAGGGTGGGAGACCCAGTACTTC.

The chain combines TRBV29-1 with TRBJ2-2; 9 bases are shared with TRBD1. Trimming at V came to 6 bases and at J to 5 bases, leaving 4 bases not matched to a gene. Looked up from germline, CDR1 is SQVTM and CDR2 is ANQGSEA. The CDR3 extends over 13 amino acids. CDR3 sequence: CSVGQGYTGELFF. CDR3 nucleotides: TGCAGCGTCGGACAGGGGTATACCGGGGAGCTGTTTTTT.

V gene TRBV11-2 combines with J gene TRBJ2-7, with 10 bases aligning to TRBD1. With 5 bases clipped from V and 7 bases from J, the junction kept 14 bases outside the gene matches. CDR1 and CDR2 from the germline V gene are SGHAT and FQNNGV. The CDR3 is 16 residues long. CDR3 in DNA: TGTGCCAGCAGCCGAATGCCGGGACAGGGGACGCAAGAGCAGTACTTC. Protein sequence: CASSRMPGQGTQEQYF. The complete variable domain, with remaining parts taken from reference TRBV11-2 and TRBJ2-7, reads EAGVAQSPRYKIIEKRQSVAFWCNPISGHATLYWYQQILGQGPKLLIQFQNNGVVDDSQLPKDRFSAERLKGVDSTLKIQPAKLEDSAVYLCASSRMPGQGTQEQYFGPGTRLTVT.

The rearrangement uses TRBV28 and TRBJ2-1, with 8 bases identical to TRBD2. The CDR3 is made up of 13 amino acids. After removal of 7 bases from V and 7 bases from J, the junction contained 6 bases not matched to a gene. The germline gives CDR1 MDHEN, CDR2 SYDVKM. CDR3: CASTTSVGNEQFF. CDR3 DNA: TGTGCCAGCACGACTAGCGTGGGGAATGAGCAGTTCTTC.

This clone is termed medium-sized. This CDR3 is also generated by other DNA sequences in the sample. V usage is TRBV6-5 and J usage is TRBJ2-7; TRBD2 might be the D (6 bases). Per the germline V gene, CDR1 is MNHEY and CDR2 is SVGAGI. V shed 6 bases and J shed 4 bases, with 13 bases lying between them. This CDR3 spans 13 amino acids. CDR3 protein: CASRLRDSYEQYF. The CDR3 DNA reads TGTGCCAGCAGACTACGGGACTCTTACGAGCAGTACTTC.

This chain links TRBV9 with TRBJ2-1, with TRBD2 matching over 10 bases. Germline V lookup: CDR1 SGDLS, CDR2 YYNGEE. Unmatched junction bases numbered 5, after V lost 1 base and J lost 10 bases. The length of the CDR3 is 14 residues. This CDR3 reads CASSVTSGVGEQFF. The CDR3 bases are TGTGCCAGCAGCGTAACTAGCGGGGTAGGGGAGCAGTTCTTC.

The J gene is TRBJ1-1, the V gene TRBV7-8; 8 bases fit TRBD1. With 2 bases clipped from V and 2 bases from J, the junction kept 1 base outside the gene matches. The germline gives CDR1 SGHVS, CDR2 FQNEAQ. CDR3 length equals 14 residues. Here the CDR3 DNA reads TGTGCCAGCAGCTTACAGGGGGCTAACACTGAAGCTTTCTTT. It is translated as CASSLQGANTEAFF. Using reference TRBV7-8 and TRBJ1-1 for the parts outside the CDR3, the full variable domain is GAGVSQSPRYKVAKRGQDVALRCDPISGHVSLFWYQQALGQGPEFLTYFQNEAQLDKSGLPSDRFFAERPEGSVSTLKIQRTQQEDSAVYLCASSLQGANTEAFFGQGTRLTVV.

This clone was seen more than once but under ten times. The J gene is TRBJ2-2, the V gene TRBV2; no definite D call. The CDR3 has 13 residues. The V end was cut by 8 bases, the J end by 5 bases, with 12 bases between. In germline, CDR1 is SNHLY, CDR2 FYNNEI. CDR3 loop: CASQEQRTGELFF. Here the CDR3 DNA reads TGTGCCAGCCAGGAGCAAAGAACCGGGGAGCTGTTTTTT.

The rearrangement links TRBV21-1 to TRBJ1-1. TRBV21-1 is a listed pseudogene. The CDR3 spans 17 residues. CDR3 in amino acids: CASSNRDRGVGNTEAFF. CDR3 DNA: TGTGCCAGCAGCAATAGGGACCGGGGAGTAGGGAACACTGAAGCTTTCTTT.

In this sample, this clone turned up once. This sequence joins TRBV6-1 and TRBJ2-3; D remains ambiguous. Between the trimmed V and J ends, which lost 2 bases and 1 base, there was a span of 7 bases. Per germline, CDR1 MNHNS and CDR2 SASEGT. CDR3 length equals 14 residues. This CDR3 reads CASSEFPGTDTQYF. Written as DNA, the CDR3 is TGTGCCAGCAGTGAATTCCCCGGCACAGATACGCAGTATTTT.